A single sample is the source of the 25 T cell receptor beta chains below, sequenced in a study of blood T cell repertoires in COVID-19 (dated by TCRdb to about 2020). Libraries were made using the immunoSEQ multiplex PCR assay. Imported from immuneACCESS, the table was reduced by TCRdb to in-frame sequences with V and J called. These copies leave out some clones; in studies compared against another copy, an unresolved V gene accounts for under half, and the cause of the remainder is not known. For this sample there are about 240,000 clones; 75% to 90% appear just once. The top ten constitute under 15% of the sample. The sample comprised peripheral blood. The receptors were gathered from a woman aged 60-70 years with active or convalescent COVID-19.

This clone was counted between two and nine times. CDR3 sequence: CASSLEYDLRGRADTQYF. DNA of the CDR3: TGTGCCAGCAGCTTGGAGTACGATTTAAGGGGGCGAGCAGATACGCAGTATTTT. The chain is built from TRBV5-6 and TRBJ2-3; 7 nucleotides match TRBD1. Germline-derived CDR1 and CDR2 are SGHDT and YYEEEE. V trimming: 0 bases; J trimming: 4 bases; junction bases outside the gene matches: 14. The CDR3 extends over 18 amino acids.

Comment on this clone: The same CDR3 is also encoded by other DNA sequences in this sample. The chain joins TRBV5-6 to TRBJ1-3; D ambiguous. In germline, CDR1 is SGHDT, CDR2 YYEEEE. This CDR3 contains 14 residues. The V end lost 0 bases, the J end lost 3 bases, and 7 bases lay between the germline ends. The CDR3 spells CASSLGQVGNTIYF. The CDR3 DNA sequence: TGTGCCAGCAGCTTGGGACAAGTTGGAAACACCATATATTTT. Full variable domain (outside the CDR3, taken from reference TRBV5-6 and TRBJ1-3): DAGVTQSPTHLIKTRGQQVTLRCSPKSGHDTVSWYQQALGQGPQFIFQYYEEEERQRGNFPDRFSGHQFPNYSSELNVNALLLGDSALYLCASSLGQVGNTIYFGEGSWLTVV.

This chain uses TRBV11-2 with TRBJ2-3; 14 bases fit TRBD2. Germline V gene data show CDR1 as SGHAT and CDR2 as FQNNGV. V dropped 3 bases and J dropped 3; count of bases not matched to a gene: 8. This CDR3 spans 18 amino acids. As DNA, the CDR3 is TGTGCCAGCAGCTTGGTCTGGACTAGCGGGGGGCGGACAGATACGCAGTATTTT. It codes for CASSLVWTSGGRTDTQYF. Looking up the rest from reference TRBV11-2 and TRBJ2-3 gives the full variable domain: EAGVAQSPRYKIIEKRQSVAFWCNPISGHATLYWYQQILGQGPKLLIQFQNNGVVDDSQLPKDRFSAERLKGVDSTLKIQPAKLEDSAVYLCASSLVWTSGGRTDTQYFGPGTRLTVL.

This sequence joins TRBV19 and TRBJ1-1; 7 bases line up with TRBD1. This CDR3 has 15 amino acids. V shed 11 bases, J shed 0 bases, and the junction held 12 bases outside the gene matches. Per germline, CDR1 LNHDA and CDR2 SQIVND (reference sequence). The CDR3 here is CACRHSGQLNTEAFF. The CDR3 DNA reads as TGTGCCTGCAGGCACTCGGGACAGTTGAACACTGAAGCTTTCTTT.

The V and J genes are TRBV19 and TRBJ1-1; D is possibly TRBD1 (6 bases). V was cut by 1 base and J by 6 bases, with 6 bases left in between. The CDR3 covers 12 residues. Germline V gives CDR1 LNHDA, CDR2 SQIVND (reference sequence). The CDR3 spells CASSIGGPEAFF. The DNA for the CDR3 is TGTGCCAGTAGTATAGGGGGGCCTGAAGCTTTCTTT.

The CDR3 sequence is CASSRGTDHLIKQYF. CDR3 bases: TGTGCCAGCAGTCGTGGGACAGATCATCTTATTAAGCAGTATTTT. The chain carries TRBV6-5 and TRBJ2-3; TRBD1 matches 7 bases. Unmatched junction bases numbered 16, after V lost 5 bases and J lost 11 bases. The CDR3 contains 15 residues. Germline-derived CDR1 and CDR2 are MNHEY and SVGAGI.

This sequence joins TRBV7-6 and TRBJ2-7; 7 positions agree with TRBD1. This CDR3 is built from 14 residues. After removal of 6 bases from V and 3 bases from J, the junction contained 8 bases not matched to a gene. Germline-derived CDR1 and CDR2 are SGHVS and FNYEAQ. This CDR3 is CASSQTGSLYEQYF. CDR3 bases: TGTGCCAGCAGTCAGACAGGGTCCCTCTACGAGCAGTACTTC. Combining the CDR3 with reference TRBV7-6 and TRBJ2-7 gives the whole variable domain GAGVSQSPRYKVTKRGQDVALRCDPISGHVSLYWYRQALGQGPEFLTYFNYEAQQDKSGLPNDRFSAERPEGSISTLTIQRTEQRDSAMYRCASSQTGSLYEQYFGPGTRLTVT.

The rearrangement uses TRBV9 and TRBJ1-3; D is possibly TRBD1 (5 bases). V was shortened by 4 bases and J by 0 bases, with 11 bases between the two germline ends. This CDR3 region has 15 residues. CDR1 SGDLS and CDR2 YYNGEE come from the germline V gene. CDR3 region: CASSLGGDSGNTIYF. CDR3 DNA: TGTGCCAGCAGCCTGGGAGGGGACTCTGGAAACACCATATATTTT.

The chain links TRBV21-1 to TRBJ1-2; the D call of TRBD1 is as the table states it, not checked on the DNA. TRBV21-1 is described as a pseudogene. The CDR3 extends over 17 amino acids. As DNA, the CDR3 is TGTGCCAGCAGCAAAGAGACAGGGACGGATTTTAACTATGGCTACACCTTC. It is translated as CASSKETGTDFNYGYTF.

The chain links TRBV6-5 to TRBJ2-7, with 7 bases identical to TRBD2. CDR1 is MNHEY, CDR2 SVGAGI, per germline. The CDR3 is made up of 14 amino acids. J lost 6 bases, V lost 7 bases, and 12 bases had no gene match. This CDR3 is CASTPGLVLSEQYF. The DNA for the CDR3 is TGTGCCAGCACCCCTGGACTAGTTCTGAGCGAGCAGTACTTC.

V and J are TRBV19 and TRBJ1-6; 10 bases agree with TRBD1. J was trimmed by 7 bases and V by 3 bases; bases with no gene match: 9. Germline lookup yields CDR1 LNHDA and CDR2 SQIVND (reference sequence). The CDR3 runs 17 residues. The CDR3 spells CASSMLPGQGRNSPLHF. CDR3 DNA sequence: TGTGCCAGTAGTATGTTACCGGGACAGGGGCGAAATTCACCCCTCCACTTT.

This chain's CDR3 is CASSPISRQVSYEQYF. The CDR3 DNA is TGTGCCAGCAGCCCCATTAGTAGACAGGTCTCCTACGAGCAGTACTTC. The rearrangement links TRBV11-2 to TRBJ2-7, with D perhaps TRBD1 (6 bases). The CDR3 sequence is 16 residues long. V gave up 5 bases and J gave up 0 bases, with 17 bases separating them. Germline lookup yields CDR1 SGHAT and CDR2 FQNNGV.

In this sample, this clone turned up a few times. The CDR3 DNA reads as TGCGCCAGCAGCCGGGAAACTACAGGGGGCTCTGACTATGGCTACACCTTC. Translated: CASSRETTGGSDYGYTF. The chain joins TRBV5-1 to TRBJ1-2; 9 positions match TRBD1. The germline V gene has CDR1 SGHRS and CDR2 YFSETQ. The length of the CDR3 is 17 residues. Unmatched junction bases numbered 13, after V lost 4 bases and J lost 3 bases.

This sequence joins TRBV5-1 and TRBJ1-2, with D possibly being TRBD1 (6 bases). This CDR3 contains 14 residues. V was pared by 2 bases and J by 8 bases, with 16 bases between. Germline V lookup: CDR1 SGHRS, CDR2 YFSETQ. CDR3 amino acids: CASSFNAGDGGYTF. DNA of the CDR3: TGCGCCAGCAGCTTTAATGCAGGGGATGGAGGCTACACCTTC.

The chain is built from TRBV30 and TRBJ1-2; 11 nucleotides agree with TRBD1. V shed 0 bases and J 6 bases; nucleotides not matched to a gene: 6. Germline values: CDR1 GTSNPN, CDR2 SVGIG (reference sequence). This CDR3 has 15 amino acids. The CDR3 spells CAWSVEGTGGHGYTF. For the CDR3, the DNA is TGTGCCTGGAGTGTAGAGGGGACAGGGGGACATGGCTACACCTTC.

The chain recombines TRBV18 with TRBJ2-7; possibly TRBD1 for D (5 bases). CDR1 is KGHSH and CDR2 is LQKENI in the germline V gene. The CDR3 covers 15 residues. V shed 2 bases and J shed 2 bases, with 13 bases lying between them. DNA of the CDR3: TGTGCCAGCTCACCAGGAGCAGGGCCCACCTACGAGCAGTACTTC. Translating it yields CASSPGAGPTYEQYF.

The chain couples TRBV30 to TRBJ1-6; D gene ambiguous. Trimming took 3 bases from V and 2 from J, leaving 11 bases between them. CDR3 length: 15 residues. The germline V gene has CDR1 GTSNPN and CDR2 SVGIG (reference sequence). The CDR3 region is CAWRHSGAYNSPLHF. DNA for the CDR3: TGTGCCTGGAGGCACTCCGGGGCCTATAATTCACCCCTCCACTTT. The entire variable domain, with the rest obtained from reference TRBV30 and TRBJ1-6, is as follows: SQTIHQWPATLVQPVGSPLSLECTVEGTSNPNLYWYRQAAGRGLQLLFYSVGIGQISSEVPQNLSASRPQDRQFILSSKKLLLSDSGFYLCAWRHSGAYNSPLHFGNGTRLTVT.

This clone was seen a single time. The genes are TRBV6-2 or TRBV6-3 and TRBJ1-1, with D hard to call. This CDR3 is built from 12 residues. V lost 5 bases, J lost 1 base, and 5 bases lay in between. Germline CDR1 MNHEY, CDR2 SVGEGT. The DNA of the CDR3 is TGTGCCAGCAGTAACGGGAACACTGAAGCTTTCTTT. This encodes CASSNGNTEAFF.

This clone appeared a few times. The CDR3 loop is CASSPLAGNEQFF. CDR3 nucleotide sequence: TGTGCCAGCTCGCCTCTAGCGGGCAATGAGCAGTTCTTC. The V gene is TRBV18, the J gene TRBJ2-1, with 8 nucleotides matching TRBD2. The CDR3 totals 13 residues. Per germline, CDR1 KGHSH and CDR2 LQKENI. Trimming removed 6 bases from V and 6 bases from J; junction bases left unmatched: 4. Full variable domain (outside the CDR3, taken from reference TRBV18 and TRBJ2-1): NAGVMQNPRHLVRRRGQEARLRCSPMKGHSHVYWYRQLPEEGLKFMVYLQKENIIDESGMPKERFSAEFPKEGPSILRIQQVVRGDSAAYFCASSPLAGNEQFFGPGTRLTVL.

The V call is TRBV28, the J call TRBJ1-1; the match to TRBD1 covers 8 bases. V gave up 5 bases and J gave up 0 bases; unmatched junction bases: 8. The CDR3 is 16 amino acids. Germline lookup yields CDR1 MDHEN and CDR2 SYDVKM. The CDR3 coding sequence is TGTGCCAGCAGTCCCATACAGGGGGTTATGAACACTGAAGCTTTCTTT. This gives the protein CASSPIQGVMNTEAFF.

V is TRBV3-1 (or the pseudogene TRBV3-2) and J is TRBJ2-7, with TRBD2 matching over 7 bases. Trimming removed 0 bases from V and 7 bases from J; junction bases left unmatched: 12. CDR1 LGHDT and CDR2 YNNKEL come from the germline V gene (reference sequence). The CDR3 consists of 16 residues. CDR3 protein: CASSQDAGGNSGEQYF. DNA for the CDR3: TGTGCCAGCAGCCAAGATGCCGGGGGGAATTCAGGAGAGCAGTACTTC.

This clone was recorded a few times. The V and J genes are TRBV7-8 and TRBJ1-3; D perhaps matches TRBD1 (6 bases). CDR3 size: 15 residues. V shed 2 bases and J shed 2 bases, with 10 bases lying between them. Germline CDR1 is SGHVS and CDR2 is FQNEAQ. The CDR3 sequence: CASSLFWGPGNTIYF. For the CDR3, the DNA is TGTGCCAGCAGCTTATTTTGGGGGCCTGGAAACACCATATATTTT.

CDR3: CASSEGQTFSGNTIYF. For the CDR3, the DNA is TGTGCCAGCAGTGAGGGGCAGACGTTCTCTGGAAACACCATATATTTT. The chain carries TRBV2 and TRBJ1-3, with D possibly matching TRBD1 (5 bases). The CDR3 loop spans 16 amino acids. Between the trimmed V and J ends, which lost 3 bases and 0 bases, there was a span of 12 bases. Germline CDR1 reads SNHLY; CDR2 reads FYNNEI.

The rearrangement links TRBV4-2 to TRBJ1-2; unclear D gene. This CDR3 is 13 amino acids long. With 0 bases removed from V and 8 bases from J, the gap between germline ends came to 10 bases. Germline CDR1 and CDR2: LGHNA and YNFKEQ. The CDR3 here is CASSQDRGWGYTF. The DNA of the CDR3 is TGTGCCAGCAGCCAAGATCGGGGATGGGGCTACACCTTC.

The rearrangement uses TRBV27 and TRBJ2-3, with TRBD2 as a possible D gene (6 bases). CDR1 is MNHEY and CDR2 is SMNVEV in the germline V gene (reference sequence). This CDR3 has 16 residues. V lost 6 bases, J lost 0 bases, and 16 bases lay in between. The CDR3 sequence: CASRSRRGLSTDTQYF. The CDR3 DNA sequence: TGTGCCAGCAGGAGTCGGCGGGGCCTTAGCACAGATACGCAGTATTTT.